The T cell receptor beta chain under discussion was sequenced for a study of shared clonotypes between healthy human individuals (dated by TCRdb to the early 2020s). Some background on the complete study: The cohort comprised two women and a few men aged 18 to 49 years. Different laboratories and diverse techniques were used to prepare libraries and sequence TCR repertoires, to increase sequencing depth and limit assay-specific biases. Blood TCR repertoires of roughly five healthy adults were deeply sequenced to estimate repertoire size and the extent of clonotype sharing between individuals. For each donor, CD4 naive and CD4 memory were each run on three plates, CD8 naive on two plates, and CD8 memory on one plate. Leukapheresis yielded between about 0.8 and 8.9 billion PBMCs per donor.

What the authors observed across the whole study: Pairwise subsampling indicated that sequencing depth was expected to affect the degree of clonotype sharing among donors. Estimated clonotype richness was generally larger for naive than for memory subsets. When a handful of donors were compared, the shared fraction of clonotypes was around 5.1% for naive CD4, 3.5% to 4% for naive CD8, 2% to 2.5% for memory CD4, and about 0.36% for memory CD8. The genetic and exposure-history diversity represented was limited by the small number of donors. Sampling was restricted to blood, and TCR repertoires in tissues likely differ from the TCR repertoires found in blood. Rarefaction of sorted-subset datasets indicated incomplete sequencing despite the large sequencing depth. Higher generation probabilities were observed for clonotypes shared by all four sorted-subset donors than for non-shared clonotypes.

The CDR1 and CDR2 encoded by the germline V gene are MNHEY and SVGAGI. Inclusive of the bounding cysteine and phenylalanine, the CDR3 is 14 residues long. Only CDR3 DNA remains: 42 bases, in frame from the first base. V is pared back by 6 bases and J by 2 bases, with 14 bases lying between the germline termini. To note about this clone: Its antigen specificity is not known. No per-base quality is available; no much larger clone lies one base away.

Using the deep immunoSEQ assay, multiplex PCR amplified TCR CDR3 regions from genomic DNA. Extracted genomic DNA from each cell subset was spread evenly across all wells of several immunoSEQ 96-well plates, with each plate serving as a replicate. Each replicate PCR for sorted subsets received approximately 220 ng genomic DNA, equal to roughly 33,000 T cell genomes. Purified libraries were measured with a Qubit 3.0 fluorometer, size-checked on a Bioanalyzer 2100, and measured again with the KAPA Library Quantification kit. Every immunoSEQ 96-well plate was sequenced on a dedicated single-read 150-cycle Illumina NextSeq 550 flow cell. On the authors' methods: The immunoSEQ output contained only junctional sequences without quality scores, so filtering could not match that applied to full-length reads. Sequences were annotated with PyIR, a Python wrapper for IgBLAST v1.9, and V/J genes and CDR3 were assigned using IMGT germline references. Reads with weak V/J assignments (E-value above 1e-6), missing CDR3, stop codons, out-of-frame junctions, or ambiguous translated residues were removed. V3J clonotypes were defined as sequences sharing the same inferred V gene, J gene, and CDR3 amino acid sequence. To compute the percentage overlap between repertoires, the number of shared unique clonotypes was divided by the size of the smaller repertoire. Richness of each repertoire was evaluated using RTK rarefaction, the Chao1 estimator, and Recon v2.1 estimates of unobserved clonotypes. Generation probabilities for all TCRbeta clonotypes obtained by the gDNA method from a handful of donors were computed using OLGA. The clones in this table, taken by TCRdb from immuneACCESS, are in-frame only. Not every clone is retained; where verified, under half of the shortfall comes from an unresolved V gene, and the cause of the rest is unknown. V and J calls and clone size are given by that table; D and trimming were obtained from the DNA. The sample table contains 2 million to 2.5 million clones; only one count was recorded for 90% to 96% of them. The ten most abundant clones make up approximately 0.13% of the sample.

Donors were healthy HIV-negative adults with no recently reported acute infections or vaccinations. Every donor was a Caucasian adult living in Nashville, Tennessee, USA. CD4+ T cells were enriched by magnetic negative selection, after which naive cells were positively selected on CD45RA and the negative fraction was taken as the memory subset. Blood was collected by leukapheresis, and PBMCs were isolated by Ficoll-Histopaque density gradient centrifugation and then cryopreserved in liquid nitrogen vapor phase. Purity and quantity of every magnetically sorted T cell population were checked by analytical flow cytometry. Genomic DNA was isolated from every sorted fraction and measured by UV absorbance on a Nanodrop 2000c.

The sample was naive CD4+ T cells sorted from blood. The sample's cell subset or site, from its label and the paper: CD45RA+ positively selected. This TCR was recovered from a man aged 18 to 29 in good health. The sequence links TRBV6-5 to TRBJ2-7, with the D gene too uncertain to name. The CDR3 corresponds to CASSPLSTTYEQYF. The DNA sequence is given as TGTGCCAGCAGCCCCTTGTCAACCACCTACGAGCAGTACTTC.